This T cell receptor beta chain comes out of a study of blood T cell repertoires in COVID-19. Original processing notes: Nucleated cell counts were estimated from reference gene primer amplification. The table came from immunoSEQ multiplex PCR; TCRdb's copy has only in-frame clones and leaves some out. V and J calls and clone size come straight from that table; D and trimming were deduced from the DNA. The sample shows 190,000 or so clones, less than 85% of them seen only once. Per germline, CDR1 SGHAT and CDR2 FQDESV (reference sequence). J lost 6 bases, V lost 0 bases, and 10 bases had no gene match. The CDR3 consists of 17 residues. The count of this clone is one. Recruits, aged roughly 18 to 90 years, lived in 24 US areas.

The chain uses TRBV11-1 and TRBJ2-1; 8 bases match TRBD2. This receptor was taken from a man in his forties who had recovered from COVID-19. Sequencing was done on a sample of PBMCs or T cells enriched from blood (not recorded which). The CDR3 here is CASSLALAGGVGNEQFF. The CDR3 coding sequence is TGTGCCAGCAGCTTAGCCCTAGCGGGTGGTGTCGGCAATGAGCAGTTCTTC.